The clone carrying this T cell receptor (beta chain) has a handful of counts. The target antigen is unknown. Synthesis of TCR cDNA relied on 5'RACE template switching, which attached a universal primer site and UMIs. A single record per CDR3 protein comes from TCRdb applying MiXCR to the 5' RACE reads. Here the sample spans about 320,000 distinct CDR3 sequences, about 6.9% being singletons. The CDR3 contains 17 residues. The V gene's germline CDR1 is DFQATT and CDR2 SNEGSKA (reference sequence). Trimming removed 0 bases at V and 0 bases at J, with 17 bases between. The data originate from a study of T cells after yellow fever vaccination. Study details: For low cell numbers, libraries were made with SMART-Seq v4 Ultra Low Input. Study-wide results and caveats: Clones from primary vaccination mostly reappeared after the booster (96% CD4, roughly 87% CD8). Clonotypes shared by both compartments, CD4 and CD8, made up a small share.

The chain combines TRBV20-1 with TRBJ2-5; D is unresolved. The clonotype comes from a man between 18 and 29 years old who received the YFV17D yellow fever vaccine. The sample here was PBMCs, taken about 41 days after the first yellow fever vaccination. CDR3 nucleotide sequence: TGCAGTGCTAGAGATGCCCAACCTTACACGTACCAAGAGACCCAGTACTTC. Amino acid sequence: CSARDAQPYTYQETQYF.